The clone carrying this T cell receptor (beta chain) showed up just once. CDR1 is LNHDA and CDR2 is SQIVND in the germline V gene (reference sequence). CDR3 length: 12 residues. The trim removed 7 bases at V and 7 bases at J, leaving 1 base unmatched. The data were obtained in a study of blood T cell repertoires in COVID-19. Study overall: Samples representing acute and convalescent COVID-19 were sourced from the United States, Italy and Spain. PBMCs, B-cell-depleted T cells, or T cells provided the cDNA or gDNA that made up the material.

In the original analysis: Quantification of nucleated cells was approximated via reference gene primer amplification. Assay: immunoSEQ multiplex PCR; the TCRdb copy retains only in-frame clones and omits some. V, J and clone size are those of that table, while D and trimming were read from the DNA. The sample shows 200,000 or so clones, around 86% of them seen only once. Material for sequencing was peripheral blood. The TCR comes from a man aged 80 or over with acute or convalescent COVID-19. V gene TRBV19 combines with J gene TRBJ1-6; TRBD1 aligns across 7 bases. CDR3 loop: CASMDRNSPLHF. As DNA, the CDR3 is TGTGCCAGTATGGACAGGAATTCACCCCTCCACTTT.